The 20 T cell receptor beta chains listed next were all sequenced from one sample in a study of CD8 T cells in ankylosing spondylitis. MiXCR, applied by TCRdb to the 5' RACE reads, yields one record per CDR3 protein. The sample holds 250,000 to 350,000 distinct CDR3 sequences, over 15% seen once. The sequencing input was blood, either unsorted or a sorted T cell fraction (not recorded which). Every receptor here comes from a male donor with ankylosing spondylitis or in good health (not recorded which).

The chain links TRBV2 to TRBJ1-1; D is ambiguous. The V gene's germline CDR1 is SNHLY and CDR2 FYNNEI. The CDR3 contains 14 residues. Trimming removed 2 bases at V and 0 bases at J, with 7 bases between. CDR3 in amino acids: CASSEMGVNTEAFF. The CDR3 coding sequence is TGTGCCAGCAGTGAAATGGGTGTGAACACTGAAGCTTTCTTT.

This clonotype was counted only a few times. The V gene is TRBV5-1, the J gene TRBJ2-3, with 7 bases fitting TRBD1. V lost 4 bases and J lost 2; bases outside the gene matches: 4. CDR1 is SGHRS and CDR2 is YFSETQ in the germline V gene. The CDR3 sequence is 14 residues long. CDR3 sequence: CASSAGQATDTQYF. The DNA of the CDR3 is TGCGCCAGCAGCGCTGGACAGGCCACAGATACGCAGTATTTT.

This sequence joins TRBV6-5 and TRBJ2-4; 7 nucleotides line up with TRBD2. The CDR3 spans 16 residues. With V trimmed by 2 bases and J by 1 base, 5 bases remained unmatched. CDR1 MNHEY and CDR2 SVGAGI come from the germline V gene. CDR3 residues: CASSYGGEGAKNIQYF. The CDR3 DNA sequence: TGTGCCAGCAGTTACGGGGGGGAGGGTGCCAAAAACATTCAGTACTTC.

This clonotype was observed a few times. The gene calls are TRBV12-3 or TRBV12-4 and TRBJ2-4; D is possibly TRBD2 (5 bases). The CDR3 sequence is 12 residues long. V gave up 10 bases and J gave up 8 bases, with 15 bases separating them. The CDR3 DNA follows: TGTGCCACCAGCGGATTGCAAGACATTCAGTACTTC. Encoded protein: CATSGLQDIQYF.

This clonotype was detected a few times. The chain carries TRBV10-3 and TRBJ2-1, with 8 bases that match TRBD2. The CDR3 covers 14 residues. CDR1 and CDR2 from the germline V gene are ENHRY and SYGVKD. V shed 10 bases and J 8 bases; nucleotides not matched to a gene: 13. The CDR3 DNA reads TGTGCCACCTTCGGGACTAGGGGGTACGATGAGCAGTTCTTC. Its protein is CATFGTRGYDEQFF.

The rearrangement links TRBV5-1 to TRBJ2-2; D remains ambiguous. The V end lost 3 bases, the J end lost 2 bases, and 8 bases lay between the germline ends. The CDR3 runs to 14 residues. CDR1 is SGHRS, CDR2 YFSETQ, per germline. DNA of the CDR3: TGCGCCAGCAGCTCACCACCCAACACCGGGGAGCTGTTTTTT. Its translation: CASSSPPNTGELFF.

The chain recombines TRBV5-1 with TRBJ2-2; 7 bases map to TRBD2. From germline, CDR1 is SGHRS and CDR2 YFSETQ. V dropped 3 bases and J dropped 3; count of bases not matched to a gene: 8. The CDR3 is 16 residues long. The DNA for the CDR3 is TGCGCCAGCAGCTCCCCGGGGGACTACCACACCGGGGAGCTGTTTTTT. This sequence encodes CASSSPGDYHTGELFF. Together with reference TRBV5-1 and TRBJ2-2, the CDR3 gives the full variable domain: KAGVTQTPRYLIKTRGQQVTLSCSPISGHRSVSWYQQTPGQGLQFLFEYFSETQRNKGNFPGRFSGRQFSNSRSEMNVSTLELGDSALYLCASSSPGDYHTGELFFGEGSRLTVL.

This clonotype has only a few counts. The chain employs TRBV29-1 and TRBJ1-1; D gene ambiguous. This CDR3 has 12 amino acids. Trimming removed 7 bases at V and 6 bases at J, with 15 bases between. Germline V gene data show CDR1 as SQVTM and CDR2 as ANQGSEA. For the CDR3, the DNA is TGCAGCGCAAACTTAGCCCGGGCTGAAGCTTTCTTT. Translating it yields CSANLARAEAFF.

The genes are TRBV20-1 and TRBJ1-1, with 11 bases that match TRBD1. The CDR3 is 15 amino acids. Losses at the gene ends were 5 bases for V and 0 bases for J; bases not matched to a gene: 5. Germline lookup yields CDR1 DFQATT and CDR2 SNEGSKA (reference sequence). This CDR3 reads CSAFRDRGMNTEAFF. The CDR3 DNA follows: TGCAGTGCTTTCCGGGACAGGGGGATGAACACTGAAGCTTTCTTT.

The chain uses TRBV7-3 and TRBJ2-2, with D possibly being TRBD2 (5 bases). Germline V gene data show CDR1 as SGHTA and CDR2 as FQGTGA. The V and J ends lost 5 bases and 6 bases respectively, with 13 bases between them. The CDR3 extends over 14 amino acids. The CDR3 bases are TGTGCCAGCAGCCCCCCGCGAGGGCCCGGGGAGCTGTTTTTT. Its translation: CASSPPRGPGELFF.

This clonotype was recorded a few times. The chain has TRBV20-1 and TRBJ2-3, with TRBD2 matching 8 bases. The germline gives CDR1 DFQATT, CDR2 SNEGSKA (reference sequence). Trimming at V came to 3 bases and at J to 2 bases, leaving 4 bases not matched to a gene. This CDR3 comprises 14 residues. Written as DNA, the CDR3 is TGCAGTGCTAGGGGTAGCGGGAACACAGATACGCAGTATTTT. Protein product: CSARGSGNTDTQYF.

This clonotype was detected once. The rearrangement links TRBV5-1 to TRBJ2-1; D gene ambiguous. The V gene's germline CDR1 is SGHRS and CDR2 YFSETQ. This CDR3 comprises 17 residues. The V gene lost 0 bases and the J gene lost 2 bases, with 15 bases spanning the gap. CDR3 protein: CASSLGGLRTTYNEQFF. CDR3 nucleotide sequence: TGCGCCAGCAGCTTGGGAGGTCTCCGCACCACCTACAATGAGCAGTTCTTC. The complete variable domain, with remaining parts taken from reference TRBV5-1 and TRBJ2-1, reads KAGVTQTPRYLIKTRGQQVTLSCSPISGHRSVSWYQQTPGQGLQFLFEYFSETQRNKGNFPGRFSGRQFSNSRSEMNVSTLELGDSALYLCASSLGGLRTTYNEQFFGPGTRLTVL.

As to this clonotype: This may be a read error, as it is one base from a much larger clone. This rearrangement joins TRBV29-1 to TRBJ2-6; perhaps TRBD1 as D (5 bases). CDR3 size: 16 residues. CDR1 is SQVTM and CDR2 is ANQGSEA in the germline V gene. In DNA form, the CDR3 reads TGCAGCGCCGCGACAGACACCGATTCTGGGGCCAACGTCCCGACTTTC. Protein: CSAATDTDSGANVPTF.

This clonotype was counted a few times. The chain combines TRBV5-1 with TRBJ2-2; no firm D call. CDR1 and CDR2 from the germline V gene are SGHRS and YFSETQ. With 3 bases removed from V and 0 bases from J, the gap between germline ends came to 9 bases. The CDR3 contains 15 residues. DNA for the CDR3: TGCGCCAGCAGCTCCGGGCATACGAACACCGGGGAGCTGTTTTTT. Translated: CASSSGHTNTGELFF.

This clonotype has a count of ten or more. This CDR3 reads CASSYRRGAFF. CDR3 coding DNA: TGTGCCAGCAGCTACCGACGAGGGGCTTTCTTT. This chain joins TRBV6-2 or TRBV6-3 and TRBJ1-1; D call uncertain. The V gene's germline CDR1 is MNHEY and CDR2 SVGEGT. This CDR3 has 11 amino acids. V was trimmed by 6 bases and J by 11 bases, leaving 13 bases between them.

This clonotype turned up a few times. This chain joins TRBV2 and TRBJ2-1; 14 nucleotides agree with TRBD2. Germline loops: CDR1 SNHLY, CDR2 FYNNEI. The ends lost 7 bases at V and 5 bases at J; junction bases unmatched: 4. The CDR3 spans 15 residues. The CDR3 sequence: CASTRTSGGNNEQFF. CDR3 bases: TGTGCCAGCACCCGGACTAGCGGGGGGAACAATGAGCAGTTCTTC.

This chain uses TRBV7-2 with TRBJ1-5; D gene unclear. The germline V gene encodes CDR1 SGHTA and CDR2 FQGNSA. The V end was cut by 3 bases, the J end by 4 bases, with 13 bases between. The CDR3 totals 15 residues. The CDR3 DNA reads TGTGCCAGCAGCTTGGCAGACGGACTTAATCAGCCCCAGCATTTT. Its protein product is CASSLADGLNQPQHF.

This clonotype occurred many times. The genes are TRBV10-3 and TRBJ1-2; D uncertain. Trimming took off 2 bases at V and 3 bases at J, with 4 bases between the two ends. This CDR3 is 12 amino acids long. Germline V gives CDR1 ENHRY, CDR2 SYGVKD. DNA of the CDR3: TGTGCCATCAGTGAGGCAGACTATGGCTACACCTTC. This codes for CAISEADYGYTF.

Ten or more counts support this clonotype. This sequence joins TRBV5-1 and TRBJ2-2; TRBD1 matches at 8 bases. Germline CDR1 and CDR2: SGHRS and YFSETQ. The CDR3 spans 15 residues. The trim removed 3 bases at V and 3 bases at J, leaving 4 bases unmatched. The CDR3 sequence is CASSSRTGYTGELFF. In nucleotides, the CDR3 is TGCGCCAGCAGCTCGAGGACAGGGTACACCGGGGAGCTGTTTTTT.

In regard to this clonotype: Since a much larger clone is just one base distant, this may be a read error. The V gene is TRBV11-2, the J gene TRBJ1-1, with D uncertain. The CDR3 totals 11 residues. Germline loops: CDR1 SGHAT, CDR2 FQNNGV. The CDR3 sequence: CASRFNTDAFF. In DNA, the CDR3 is TGTGCCAGCAGATTTAACACTGATGCTTTCTTT.